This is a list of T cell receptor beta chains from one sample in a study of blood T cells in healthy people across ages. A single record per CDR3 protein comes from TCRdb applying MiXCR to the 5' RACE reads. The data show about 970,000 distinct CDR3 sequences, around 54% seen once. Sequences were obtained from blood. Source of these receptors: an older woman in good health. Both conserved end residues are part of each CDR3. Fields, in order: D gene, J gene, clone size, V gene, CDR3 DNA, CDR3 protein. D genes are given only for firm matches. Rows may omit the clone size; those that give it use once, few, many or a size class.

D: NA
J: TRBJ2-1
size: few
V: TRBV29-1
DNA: TGCAGCGCCTATCGGCACGTCTCCTACAATGAGCAGTTCTTC
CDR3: CSAYRHVSYNEQFF

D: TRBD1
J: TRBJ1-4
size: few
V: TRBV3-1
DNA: TGTGCCAGCAGCCAAGATCGAATGACCCGGGACAGGCCCGAAAAACTGTTTTTT
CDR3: CASSQDRMTRDRPEKLFF

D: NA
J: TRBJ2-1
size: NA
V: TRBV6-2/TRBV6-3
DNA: TGTGCCAGCCTCGCCCGCGTACAGGGCTCCTACAATGAGCAGTTCTTC
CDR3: CASLARVQGSYNEQFF

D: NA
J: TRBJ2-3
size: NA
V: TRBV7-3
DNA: TGTGCCAGCAGCACCCGGAAAGGAGATACGCAGTATTTT
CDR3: CASSTRKGDTQYF

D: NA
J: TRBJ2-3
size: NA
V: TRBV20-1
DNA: TGCAGTGCTAGCGGGGGGCGCGTCACAGATACGCAGTATTTT
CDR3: CSASGGRVTDTQYF

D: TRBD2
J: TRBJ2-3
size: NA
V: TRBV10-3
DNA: TGTGCCATCAGTGACCCCGGGACTAGCGGGAGGGCCATGGAAAACACAGATACGCAGTATTTT
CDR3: CAISDPGTSGRAMENTDTQYF

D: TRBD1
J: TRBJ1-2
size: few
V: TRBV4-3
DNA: TGCGCCAGCAGCCGGTCAACAGGGGCCAATGGCTACACCTTC
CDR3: CASSRSTGANGYTF

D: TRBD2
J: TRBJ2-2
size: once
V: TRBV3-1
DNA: TGTGCCAGTAGCGGGGTCACCGGGGAGCTGTTTTTT
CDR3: CASSGVTGELFF

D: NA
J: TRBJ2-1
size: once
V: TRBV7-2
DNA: TGTGCCAGCAACATAGGGGGAGGCCGGTACAATGAGCAGTTCTTC
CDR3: CASNIGGGRYNEQFF

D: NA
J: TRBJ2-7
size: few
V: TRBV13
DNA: TGTGCCAGCAGCTACCAAGAGGCCCAGTACTTC
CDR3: CASSYQEAQYF

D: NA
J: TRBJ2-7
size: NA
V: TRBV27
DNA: TGTGCCAGCAGTTTAATATCGGACTTGAGGGGCCCCTACGAGCAGTACTTC
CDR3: CASSLISDLRGPYEQYF

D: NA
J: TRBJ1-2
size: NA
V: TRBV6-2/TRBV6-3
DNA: TGTGCCAGCAGTTACAGGACGGTGAACTATGGCTACACCTTC
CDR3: CASSYRTVNYGYTF

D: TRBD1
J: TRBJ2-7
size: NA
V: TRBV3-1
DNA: TGTGCCGGCAGTGAGGGTGGACAGGGGGCTTACGAGCAGTACTTC
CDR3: CAGSEGGQGAYEQYF

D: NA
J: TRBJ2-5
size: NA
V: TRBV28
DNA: TGTGCCAGCGTGTTGTCCCTAGCATACGAGACCCAGTACTTC
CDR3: CASVLSLAYETQYF

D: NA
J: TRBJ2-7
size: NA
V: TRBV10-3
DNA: TGTGCCATCGGTGGGCCCCTGCTCACCTACGAGCAGTACTTC
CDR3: CAIGGPLLTYEQYF

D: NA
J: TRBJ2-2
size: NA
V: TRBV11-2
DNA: NA
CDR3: CASSPRPTYEQYFGELFF

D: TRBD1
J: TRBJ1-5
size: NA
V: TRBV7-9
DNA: TGTGCCAGCAGCCCCTGGACAGGGGGGCCTCAGCCCCAGCATTTT
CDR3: CASSPWTGGPQPQHF

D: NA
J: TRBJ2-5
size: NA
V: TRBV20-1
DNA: TGCAGTGCTAGAAACAGGGTTGGGGGAGAGACCCAGTACTTC
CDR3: CSARNRVGGETQYF

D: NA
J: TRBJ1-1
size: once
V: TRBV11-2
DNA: TGTGCCAGCAGCTCCCCAAGGAACACTGAAGCTTTCTTT
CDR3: CASSSPRNTEAFF

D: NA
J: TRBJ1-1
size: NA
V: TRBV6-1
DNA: TGTGCCAGCAGTGAAGCCGGCGGTTTCACTGAAGCTTTCTTT
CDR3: CASSEAGGFTEAFF

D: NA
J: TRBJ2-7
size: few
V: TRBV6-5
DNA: TGTGCCAGCAGACTAGGCCCACACGGGTCCCGCTACGAGCAGTACTTC
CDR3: CASRLGPHGSRYEQYF

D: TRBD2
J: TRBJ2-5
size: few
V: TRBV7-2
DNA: TGTGCCAGCAGCTTAGTTAGCGGGAGGTACAATGAGCAGTACTTC
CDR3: CASSLVSGRYNEQYF

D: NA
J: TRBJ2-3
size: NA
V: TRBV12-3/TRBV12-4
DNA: TGTGCCAGCAGAGTCAGCGGAGATGCGCAGTATTTT
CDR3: CASRVSGDAQYF

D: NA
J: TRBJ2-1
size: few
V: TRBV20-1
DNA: TGCAGTGCTAGTGAGGGGGGTTACAATGAGCAGTTCTTC
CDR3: CSASEGGYNEQFF

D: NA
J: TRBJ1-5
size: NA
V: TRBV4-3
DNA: TGCGCCAGCAGCCAAGTTTCCGGTCGCGGAGAGCAGCCCCAGCATTTT
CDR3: CASSQVSGRGEQPQHF

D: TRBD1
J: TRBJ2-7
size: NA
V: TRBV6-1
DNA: TGTGCCAGCAGTGACCGGGACAGGGGCACGTACGAGCAGTACTTC
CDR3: CASSDRDRGTYEQYF

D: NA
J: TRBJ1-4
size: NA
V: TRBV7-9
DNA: TGTGCCAGCAGGCACCTGAGGGGATCTAATGAAAAACTGTTTTTT
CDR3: CASRHLRGSNEKLFF

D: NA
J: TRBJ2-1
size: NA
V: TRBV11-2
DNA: TGTGCCAGCAGCCCCGATCCCCAGTACAATGAGCAGTTCTTC
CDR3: CASSPDPQYNEQFF

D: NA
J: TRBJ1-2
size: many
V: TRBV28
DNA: TGTGCCAGCAGTTTATTGCTAGGGGCGAGCTATGGCTACACCTTC
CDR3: CASSLLLGASYGYTF

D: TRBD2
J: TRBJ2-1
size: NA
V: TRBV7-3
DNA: TGTGCCAGCAGCCCAGGAGTAGCGGGAGGCCCCTACAATGAGCAGTTCTTC
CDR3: CASSPGVAGGPYNEQFF

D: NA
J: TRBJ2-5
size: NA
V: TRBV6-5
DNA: TGTGCCAGCAGTTCCCCCGCGGGTCCAGGGACCCAGTACTTC
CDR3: CASSSPAGPGTQYF

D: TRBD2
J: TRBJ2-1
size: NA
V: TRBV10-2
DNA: TGCGCCACCAACTCACCTCTAGCGGGAGGGTTTAATGAGCAGTTCTTC
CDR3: CATNSPLAGGFNEQFF

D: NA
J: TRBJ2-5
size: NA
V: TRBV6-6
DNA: TGTGCCAGCTGCCGGGACCCGGGGACCCAGTACTTC
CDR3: CASCRDPGTQYF

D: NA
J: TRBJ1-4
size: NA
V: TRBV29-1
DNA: TGCAGCGTTGCCCCAGGGGCAACTAATGAAAAACTGTTTTTT
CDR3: CSVAPGATNEKLFF

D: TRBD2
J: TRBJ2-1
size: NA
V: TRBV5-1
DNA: TGCGCCAGCAGCTTGATCGTGGCTAGCGGGAGGAATGAGCAGTTCTTC
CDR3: CASSLIVASGRNEQFF

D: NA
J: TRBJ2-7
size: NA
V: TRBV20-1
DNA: TGCAGTGCCGGCGACAGGCACCCCTACGAGCAGTACTTC
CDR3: CSAGDRHPYEQYF

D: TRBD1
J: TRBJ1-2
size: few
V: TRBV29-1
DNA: TGCAGCGTTGTTCGGCAGGGGGCGGATGGCTACACCTTC
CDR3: CSVVRQGADGYTF

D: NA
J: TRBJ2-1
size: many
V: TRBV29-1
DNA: TGCAGCGTTGAAGTCCCCAATGAGCAGTTCTTC
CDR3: CSVEVPNEQFF

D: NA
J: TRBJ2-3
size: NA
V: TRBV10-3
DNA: TGTGCCATCGCCTGGGACACAGATACGCAGTATTTT
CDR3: CAIAWDTDTQYF

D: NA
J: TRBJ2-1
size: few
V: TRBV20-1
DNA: TGCAGTGCTAGCTCCAGGCCCCGAACCCCAGACTACAATGAGCAGTTCTTC
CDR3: CSASSRPRTPDYNEQFF

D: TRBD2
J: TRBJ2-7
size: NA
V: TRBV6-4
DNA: TGTGCCAGCAGCGAAGGGACTAGCGGGATCTACGAGCAGTACTTC
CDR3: CASSEGTSGIYEQYF

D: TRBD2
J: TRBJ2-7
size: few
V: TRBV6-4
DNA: TGTGCCAGCAGTGCTGGGAGGGTTATCTACGAGCAGTACTTC
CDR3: CASSAGRVIYEQYF

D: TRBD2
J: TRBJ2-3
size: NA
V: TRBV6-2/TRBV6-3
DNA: TGTGCCAGCAGGACTAGCGGGTCCTCGGATACGCGGTATTTT
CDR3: CASRTSGSSDTRYF

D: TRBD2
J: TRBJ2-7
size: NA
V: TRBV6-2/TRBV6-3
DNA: TGTGCCAGCAGTCCCTGGGGAGGGGCGGGAGGGCCGCGGAACAATGAGCAGTACTTC
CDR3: CASSPWGGAGGPRNNEQYF

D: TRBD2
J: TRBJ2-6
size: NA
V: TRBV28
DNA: TGTGCCAGCAGTCCATGGGGGGGGGAGATAGGTGCCAACGTCCTGACTTTC
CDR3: CASSPWGGEIGANVLTF